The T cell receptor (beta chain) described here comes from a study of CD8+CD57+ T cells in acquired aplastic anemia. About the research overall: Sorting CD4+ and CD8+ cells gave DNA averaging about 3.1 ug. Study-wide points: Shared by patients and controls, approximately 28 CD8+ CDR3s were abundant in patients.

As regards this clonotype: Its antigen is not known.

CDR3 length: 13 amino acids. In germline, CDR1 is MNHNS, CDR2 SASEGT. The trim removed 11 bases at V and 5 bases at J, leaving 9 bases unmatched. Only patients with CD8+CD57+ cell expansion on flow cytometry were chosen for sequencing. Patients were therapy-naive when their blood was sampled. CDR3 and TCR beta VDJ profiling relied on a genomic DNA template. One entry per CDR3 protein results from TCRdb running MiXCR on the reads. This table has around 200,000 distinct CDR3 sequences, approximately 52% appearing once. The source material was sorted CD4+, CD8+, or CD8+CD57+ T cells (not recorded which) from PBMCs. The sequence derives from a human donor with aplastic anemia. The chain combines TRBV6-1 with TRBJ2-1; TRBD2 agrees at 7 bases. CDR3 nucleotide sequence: TGTGCCGGTTCTAGCGGCCCAAACAATGAGCAGTTCTTC. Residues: CAGSSGPNNEQFF.